This TCR beta chain comes out of a study of shared clonotypes between healthy human individuals (TCRdb year 2020). Regarding the complete study: The cohort comprised a couple of women and a few men aged 18 to 49 years. For each donor, CD4 naive and CD4 memory were each given three plates, CD8 naive was given two plates, and CD8 memory was given one plate. To estimate repertoire size and how much clonotype sharing occurs between individuals, the study deeply sequenced the blood TCR repertoires of five healthy adults. To increase sequencing depth and limit assay-specific biases, TCR repertoire library preparation and sequencing were carried out by different laboratories using diverse techniques. Leukapheresis yielded between about 0.8 and 8.9 billion PBMCs per donor. Broader findings and caveats from the paper: Compared with non-shared clonotypes, the clonotypes found in all four sorted-subset donors had higher generation probabilities. Naive subsets generally had larger estimated clonotype richness than memory subsets. Because the study included a small number of donors, the genetic and exposure-history diversity represented was limited. Around 5.4% of naive CD4, roughly 3.5% of naive CD8, approximately 2.2% of memory CD4, and about 0.4% of memory CD8 clonotypes were shared across several donors. Incomplete sequencing was indicated by rarefaction of sorted-subset datasets, despite the large sequencing depth. Pairwise subsampling led to the expectation that sequencing depth would affect the degree of clonotype sharing among donors. Sampling was restricted to blood, and TCR repertoires in tissue are likely to differ from TCR repertoires in blood.

As for this clone: The clone's antigen remains unknown. Qualities for individual bases were not recorded, and no much larger clone is one base off.

Using the deep immunoSEQ assay, multiplex PCR amplified TCR CDR3 regions from genomic DNA. Extracted genomic DNA from each cell subset was spread evenly across all wells of several immunoSEQ 96-well plates, with each plate serving as a replicate. For sorted subsets, each replicate PCR was loaded with around 220 ng genomic DNA, equivalent to 32,000 or so T cell genomes. The purified libraries were quantified using a Qubit 3.0 fluorometer, sized with a Bioanalyzer 2100, and then quantified again using the KAPA Library Quantification kit. A separate single-read 150-cycle Illumina NextSeq 550 flow cell was used to sequence each immunoSEQ 96-well plate. The authors processed their data as follows. The immunoSEQ output contained only junctional sequences without quality scores, so filtering could not match that applied to full-length reads. To assign V/J genes and CDR3, sequences were annotated using PyIR, a Python wrapper for IgBLAST v1.9, with IMGT germline references. Any read was removed if the V/J assignment was weak (E-value above 1e-6), the CDR3 was missing, or the read contained stop codons, out-of-frame junctions, or ambiguous translated residues. V3J clonotypes were defined as sequences sharing an identical inferred V gene, J gene, and CDR3 amino acid sequence. The percentage overlap between two repertoires was calculated by dividing the number of shared unique clonotypes by the size of the smaller repertoire. Repertoire richness was assessed with RTK rarefaction, the Chao1 estimator, and Recon v2.1 estimates of unobserved clonotypes. Generation probabilities for all TCRbeta clonotypes obtained by the gDNA method from a handful of donors were computed using OLGA. As stored in TCRdb, this immuneACCESS dataset retains in-frame rearrangements with V and J assigned. A fraction of the clones does not appear; measured against another copy, unresolved V genes explain less than half of the discrepancy, and the remainder lacks a known reason. V and J calls and clone size are as listed in that table; D and trimming were resolved from the DNA. In all, the sample holds roughly 2.1 million clones, and approximately 94% of those were seen once. The top ten clones comprise around 1.7% of the sample.

CD8 naive samples were obtained by positive selection for CCR7 among CD45RO-negative cells, yielding a CD45RA+CCR7+ population from which TemRA cells were excluded. The donors were healthy, HIV-negative adults with no recently reported acute infections or vaccinations. All donors were Caucasian adults living in Nashville, Tennessee, USA. Blood was obtained by leukapheresis, after which PBMCs were separated by Ficoll-Histopaque density gradient centrifugation and cryopreserved in liquid nitrogen vapor phase. Analytical flow cytometry was used to check the purity and quantity of each magnetically sorted T cell population. Genomic DNA was isolated from each sorted fraction and quantified by UV absorbance on a Nanodrop 2000c. Sequences SEHNR (CDR1) and FQNEAQ (CDR2) are obtained from the germline V gene (reference sequence). V and J lose 1 base and 3 bases, and a span of 13 bases separates them. Measured from the cysteine to the phenylalanine, the CDR3 is 15 residues long. Just the 45-base CDR3 DNA is kept, in frame starting at base 1.

This receptor was identified in a man younger than 30 in good health. Some clones in this sample may be carry-over from other donors' samples. Sequenced material: naive CD8+ T cells from PBMCs. The sample's cell subset or site label, decoded: CD45RA+CCR7+. The V and J genes are TRBV7-9 and TRBJ2-7; TRBD1 is possibly the D segment (6 matching bases). CDR3 reads: CASSLGITGNYEQYF. The nucleotide sequence reads TGTGCCAGCAGCTTAGGGATTACAGGGAACTACGAGCAGTACTTC.